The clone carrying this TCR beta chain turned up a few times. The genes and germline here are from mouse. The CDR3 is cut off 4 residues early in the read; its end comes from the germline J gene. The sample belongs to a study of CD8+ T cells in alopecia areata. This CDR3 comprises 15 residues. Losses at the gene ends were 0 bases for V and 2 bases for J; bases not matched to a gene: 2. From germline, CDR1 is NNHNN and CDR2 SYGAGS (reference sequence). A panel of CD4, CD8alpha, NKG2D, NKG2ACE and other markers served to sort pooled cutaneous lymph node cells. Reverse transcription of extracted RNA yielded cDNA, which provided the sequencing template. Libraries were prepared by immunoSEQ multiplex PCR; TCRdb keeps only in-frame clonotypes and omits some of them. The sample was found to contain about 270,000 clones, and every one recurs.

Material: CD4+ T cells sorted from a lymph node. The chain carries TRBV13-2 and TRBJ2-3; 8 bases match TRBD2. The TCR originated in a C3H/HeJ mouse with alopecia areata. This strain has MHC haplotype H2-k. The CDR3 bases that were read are TGTGCCAGCGGTGATGTGGGGGGGTTTGCAGAA. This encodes CASGDVGGFAE. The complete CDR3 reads CASGDVGGFAETLYF.